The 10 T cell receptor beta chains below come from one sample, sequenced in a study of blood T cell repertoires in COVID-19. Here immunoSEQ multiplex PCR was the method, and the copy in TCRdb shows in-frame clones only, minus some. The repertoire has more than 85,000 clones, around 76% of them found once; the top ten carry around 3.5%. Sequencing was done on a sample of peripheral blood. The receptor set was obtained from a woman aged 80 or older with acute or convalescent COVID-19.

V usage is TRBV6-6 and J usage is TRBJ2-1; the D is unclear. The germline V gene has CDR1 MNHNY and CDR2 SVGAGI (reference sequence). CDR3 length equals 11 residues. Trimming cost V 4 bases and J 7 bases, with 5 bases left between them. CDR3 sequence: CASSSRNEQFF. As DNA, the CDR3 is TGTGCCAGCAGTTCCCGGAATGAGCAGTTCTTC.

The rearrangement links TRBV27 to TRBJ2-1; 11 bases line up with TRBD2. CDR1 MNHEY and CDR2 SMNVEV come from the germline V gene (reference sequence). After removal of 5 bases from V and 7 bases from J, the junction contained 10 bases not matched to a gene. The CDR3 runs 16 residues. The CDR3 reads CASSHRLAGRANEQFF. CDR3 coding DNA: TGTGCCAGCAGTCACAGACTAGCGGGAAGGGCGAATGAGCAGTTCTTC.

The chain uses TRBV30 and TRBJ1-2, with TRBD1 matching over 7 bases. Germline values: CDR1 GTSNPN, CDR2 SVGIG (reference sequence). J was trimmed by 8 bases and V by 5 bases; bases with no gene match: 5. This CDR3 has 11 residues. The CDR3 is CAWDREKGYTF. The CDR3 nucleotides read TGTGCCTGGGACAGGGAAAAAGGCTACACCTTC.

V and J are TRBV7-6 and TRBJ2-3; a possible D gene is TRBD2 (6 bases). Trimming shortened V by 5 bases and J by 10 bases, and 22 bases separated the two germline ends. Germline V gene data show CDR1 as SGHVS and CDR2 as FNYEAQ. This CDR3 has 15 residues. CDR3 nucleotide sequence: TGTGCCAGCAGCCTGGGGGGTGGTGCTTCTCGGCCGCAGTATTTT. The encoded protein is CASSLGGGASRPQYF.

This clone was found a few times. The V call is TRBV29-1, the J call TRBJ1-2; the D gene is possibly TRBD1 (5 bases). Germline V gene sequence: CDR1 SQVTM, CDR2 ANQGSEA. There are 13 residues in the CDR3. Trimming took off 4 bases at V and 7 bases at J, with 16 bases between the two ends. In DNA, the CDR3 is TGCAGCGTTGCGCAGGGTCTCGGTTCTGGCTACACCTTC. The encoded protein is CSVAQGLGSGYTF.

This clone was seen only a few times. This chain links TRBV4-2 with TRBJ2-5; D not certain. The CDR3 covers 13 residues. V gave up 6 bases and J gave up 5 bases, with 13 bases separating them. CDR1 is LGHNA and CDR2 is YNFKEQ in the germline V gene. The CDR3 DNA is TGTGCCAGCAGTCTGACCGTCGGGGAGACCCAGTACTTC. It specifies CASSLTVGETQYF.

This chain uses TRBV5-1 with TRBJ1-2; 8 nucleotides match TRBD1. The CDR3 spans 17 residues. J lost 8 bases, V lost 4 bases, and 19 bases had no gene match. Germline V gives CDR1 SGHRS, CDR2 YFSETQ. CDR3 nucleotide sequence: TGCGCCAGCAGCCTAAGTCCGGGACAGGTGCTGGGGAGGGGCTACACCTTC. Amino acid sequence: CASSLSPGQVLGRGYTF. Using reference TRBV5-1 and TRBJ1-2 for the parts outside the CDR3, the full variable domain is KAGVTQTPRYLIKTRGQQVTLSCSPISGHRSVSWYQQTPGQGLQFLFEYFSETQRNKGNFPGRFSGRQFSNSRSEMNVSTLELGDSALYLCASSLSPGQVLGRGYTFGSGTRLTVV.

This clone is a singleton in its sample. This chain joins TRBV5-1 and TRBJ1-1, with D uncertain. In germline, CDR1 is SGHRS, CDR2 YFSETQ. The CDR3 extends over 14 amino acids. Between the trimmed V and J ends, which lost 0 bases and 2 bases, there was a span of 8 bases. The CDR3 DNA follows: TGCGCCAGCAGCTTGGATTCTGTCAACACTGAAGCTTTCTTT. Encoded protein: CASSLDSVNTEAFF.

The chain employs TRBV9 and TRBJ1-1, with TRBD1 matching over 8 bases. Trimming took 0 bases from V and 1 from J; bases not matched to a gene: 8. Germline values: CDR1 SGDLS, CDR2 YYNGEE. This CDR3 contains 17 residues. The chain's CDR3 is CASSVGIGTGSNTEAFF. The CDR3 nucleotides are TGTGCCAGCAGCGTAGGAATCGGGACAGGATCGAACACTGAAGCTTTCTTT.

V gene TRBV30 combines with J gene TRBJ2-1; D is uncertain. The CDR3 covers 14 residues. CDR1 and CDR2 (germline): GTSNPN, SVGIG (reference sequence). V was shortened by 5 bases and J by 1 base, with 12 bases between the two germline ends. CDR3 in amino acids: CAWGFAVSYNEQFF. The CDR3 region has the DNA TGTGCCTGGGGCTTTGCGGTTTCCTACAATGAGCAGTTCTTC.